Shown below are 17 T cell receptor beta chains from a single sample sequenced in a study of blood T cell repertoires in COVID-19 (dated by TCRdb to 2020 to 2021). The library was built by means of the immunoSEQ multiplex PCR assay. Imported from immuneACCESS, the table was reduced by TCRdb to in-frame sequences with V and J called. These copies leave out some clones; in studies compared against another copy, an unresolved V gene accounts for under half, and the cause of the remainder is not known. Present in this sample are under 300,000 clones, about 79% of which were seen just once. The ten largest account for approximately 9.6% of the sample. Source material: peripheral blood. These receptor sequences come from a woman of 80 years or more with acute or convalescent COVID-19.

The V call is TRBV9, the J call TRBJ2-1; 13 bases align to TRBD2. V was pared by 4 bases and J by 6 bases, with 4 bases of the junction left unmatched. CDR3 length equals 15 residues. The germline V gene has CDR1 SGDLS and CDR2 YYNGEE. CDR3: CASSPWTSGGNEQFF. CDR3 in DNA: TGTGCCAGCAGCCCTTGGACTAGCGGGGGCAATGAGCAGTTCTTC.

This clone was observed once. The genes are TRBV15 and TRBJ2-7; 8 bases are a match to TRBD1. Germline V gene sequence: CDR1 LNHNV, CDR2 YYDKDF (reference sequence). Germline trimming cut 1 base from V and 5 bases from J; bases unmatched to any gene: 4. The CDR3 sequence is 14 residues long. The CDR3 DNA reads TGTGCCACCAGCAGAGTCCAGGGGGCCCACGAGCAGTACTTC. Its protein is CATSRVQGAHEQYF.

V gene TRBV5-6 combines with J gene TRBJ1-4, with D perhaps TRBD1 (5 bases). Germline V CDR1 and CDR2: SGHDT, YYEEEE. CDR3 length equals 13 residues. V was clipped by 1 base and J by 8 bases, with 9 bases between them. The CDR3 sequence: CASSLLGREKLFF. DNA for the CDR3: TGTGCCAGCAGCTTGTTGGGGCGGGAAAAACTGTTTTTT.

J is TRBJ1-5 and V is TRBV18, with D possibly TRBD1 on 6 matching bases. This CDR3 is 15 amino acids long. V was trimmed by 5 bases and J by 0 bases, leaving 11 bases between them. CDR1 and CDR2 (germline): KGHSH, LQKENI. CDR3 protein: CASSASGDSNQPQHF. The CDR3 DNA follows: TGTGCCAGCTCAGCCTCAGGGGATAGCAATCAGCCCCAGCATTTT.

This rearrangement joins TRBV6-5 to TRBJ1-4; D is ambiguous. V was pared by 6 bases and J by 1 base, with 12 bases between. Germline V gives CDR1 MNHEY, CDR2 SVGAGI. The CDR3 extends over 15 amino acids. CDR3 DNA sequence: TGTGCCAGCAGAAAAATGGGAGTAACTAATGAAAAACTGTTTTTT. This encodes CASRKMGVTNEKLFF.

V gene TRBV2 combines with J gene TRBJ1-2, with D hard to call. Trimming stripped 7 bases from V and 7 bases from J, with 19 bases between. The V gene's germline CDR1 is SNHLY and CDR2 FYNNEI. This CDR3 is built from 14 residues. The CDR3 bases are TGTGCCAGCAATCCTCGGGGATCCTTGAGTGGCTACACCTTC. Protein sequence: CASNPRGSLSGYTF. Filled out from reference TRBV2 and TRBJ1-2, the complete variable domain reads EPEVTQTPSHQVTQMGQEVILRCVPISNHLYFYWYRQILGQKVEFLVSFYNNEISEKSEIFDDQFSVERPDGSNFTLKIRSTKLEDSAMYFCASNPRGSLSGYTFGSGTRLTVV.

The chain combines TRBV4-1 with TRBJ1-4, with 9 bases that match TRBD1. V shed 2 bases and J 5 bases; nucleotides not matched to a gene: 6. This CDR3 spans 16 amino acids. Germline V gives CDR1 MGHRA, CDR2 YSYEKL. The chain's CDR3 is CASSQTGGRSNEKLFF. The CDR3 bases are TGCGCCAGCAGCCAAACAGGGGGCAGGTCCAATGAAAAACTGTTTTTT.

The CDR3 coding sequence is TGTGCCAGTAGTACACCTCCGGACAGGATCTCTGGAAACACCATATATTTT. Protein product: CASSTPPDRISGNTIYF. The V and J genes are TRBV19 and TRBJ1-3, with TRBD1 identical over 7 bases. The CDR3 sequence is 17 residues long. The junction had 9 bases not matched to a gene; V was cut back by 4 bases and J by 0 bases. Looked up from germline, CDR1 is LNHDA and CDR2 is SQIVND (reference sequence).

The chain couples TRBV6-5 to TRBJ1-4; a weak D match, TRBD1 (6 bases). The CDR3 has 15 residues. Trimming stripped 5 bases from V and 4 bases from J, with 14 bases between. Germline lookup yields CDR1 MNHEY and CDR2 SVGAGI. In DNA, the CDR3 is TGTGCCAGCAGTACCTGGACAGCAGTTAATGAAAAACTGTTTTTT. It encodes CASSTWTAVNEKLFF.

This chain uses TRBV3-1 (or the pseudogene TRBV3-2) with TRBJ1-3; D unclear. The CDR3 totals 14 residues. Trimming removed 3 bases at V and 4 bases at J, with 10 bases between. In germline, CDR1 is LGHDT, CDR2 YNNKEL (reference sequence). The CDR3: CASSHQVDGNTIYF. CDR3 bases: TGTGCCAGCAGCCATCAGGTCGACGGAAACACCATATATTTT.

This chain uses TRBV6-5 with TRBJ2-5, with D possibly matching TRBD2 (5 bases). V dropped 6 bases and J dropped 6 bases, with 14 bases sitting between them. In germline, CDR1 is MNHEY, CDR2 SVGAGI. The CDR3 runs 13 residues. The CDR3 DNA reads TGTGCCAGCAGACCCACTACGGGGAAGACCCAGTACTTC. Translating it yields CASRPTTGKTQYF.

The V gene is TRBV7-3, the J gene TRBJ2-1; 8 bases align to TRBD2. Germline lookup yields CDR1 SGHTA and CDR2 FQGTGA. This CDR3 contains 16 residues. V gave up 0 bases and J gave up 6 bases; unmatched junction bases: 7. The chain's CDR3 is CASSLTGRGVVNEQFF. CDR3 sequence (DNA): TGTGCCAGCAGCTTAACTGGGCGGGGGGTCGTCAATGAGCAGTTCTTC.

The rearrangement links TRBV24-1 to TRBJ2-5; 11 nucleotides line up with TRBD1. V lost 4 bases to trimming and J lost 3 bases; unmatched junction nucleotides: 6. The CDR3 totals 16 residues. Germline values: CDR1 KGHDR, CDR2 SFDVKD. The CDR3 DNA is TGTGCCACCAGTGACCCAGGACAGGGGGCGAAAGAGACCCAGTACTTC. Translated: CATSDPGQGAKETQYF.

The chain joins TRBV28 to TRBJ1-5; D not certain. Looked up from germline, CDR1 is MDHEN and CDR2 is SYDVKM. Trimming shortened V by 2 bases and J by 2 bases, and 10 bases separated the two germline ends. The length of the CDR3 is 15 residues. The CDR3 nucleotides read TGTGCCAGCAGTTTAAGTGGCAGCGGCAATCAGCCCCAGCATTTT. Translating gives CASSLSGSGNQPQHF.

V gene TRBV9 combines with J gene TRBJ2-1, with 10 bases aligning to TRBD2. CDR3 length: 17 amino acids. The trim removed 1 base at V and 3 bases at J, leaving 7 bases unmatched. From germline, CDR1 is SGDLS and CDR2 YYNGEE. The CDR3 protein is CASSVTTGLADYNEQFF. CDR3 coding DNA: TGTGCCAGCAGCGTAACTACCGGACTAGCGGACTACAATGAGCAGTTCTTC.

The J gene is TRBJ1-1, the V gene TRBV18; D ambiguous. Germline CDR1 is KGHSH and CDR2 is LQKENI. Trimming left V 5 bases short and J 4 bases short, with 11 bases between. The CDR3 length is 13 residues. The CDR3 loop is CASSFGEGTEAFF. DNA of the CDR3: TGTGCCAGCTCATTCGGGGAGGGCACTGAAGCTTTCTTT.

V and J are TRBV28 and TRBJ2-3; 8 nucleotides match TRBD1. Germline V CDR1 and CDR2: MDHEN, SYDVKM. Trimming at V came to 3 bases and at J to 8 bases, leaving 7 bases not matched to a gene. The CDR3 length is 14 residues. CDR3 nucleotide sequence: TGTGCCAGCAGTTTGGGCAGGGGGCCCGGTACGCAGTATTTT. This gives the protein CASSLGRGPGTQYF.